What follows are 19 T cell receptor beta chains derived from one specimen sequenced in a study of blood T cell repertoires in COVID-19. Sequencing was performed with immunoSEQ multiplex PCR; in TCRdb, only in-frame clones are kept and a portion is missing. The sample records roughly 350,000 clones, 92% being singletons. The sample taken for sequencing was PBMCs or T cells enriched from blood (not recorded which). These receptors all come from a woman aged 30 to 39 who had recovered from COVID-19.

This clone has only a few counts. The CDR3 sequence is CASSSGTDSNTGELFF. DNA of the CDR3: TGCGCCAGCAGCAGCGGGACTGACTCAAACACCGGGGAGCTGTTTTTT. The chain employs TRBV5-1 and TRBJ2-2; 7 bases map to TRBD2. The germline V gene encodes CDR1 SGHRS and CDR2 YFSETQ. This CDR3 has 16 amino acids. The V gene end was trimmed by 4 bases and the J gene end by 2 bases; junction bases not matched to a gene: 8.

The table lists this clone with a count of one. The rearrangement links TRBV20-1 to TRBJ1-6, with D possibly being TRBD1 (5 bases). The V end lost 4 bases, the J end lost 15 bases, and 13 bases lay between the germline ends. The CDR3 is 11 residues long. Germline-derived CDR1 and CDR2 are DFQATT and SNEGSKA (reference sequence). The CDR3 region has the DNA TGCAGTGCTAAACTGGGACTTGGCCTCCACTTT. Its protein is CSAKLGLGLHF.

The chain is built from TRBV5-1 and TRBJ2-1, with 10 nucleotides matching TRBD2. Germline CDR1 and CDR2: SGHRS and YFSETQ. V gave up 0 bases and J gave up 8 bases; unmatched junction bases: 2. The CDR3 runs 14 residues. CDR3 in amino acids: CASSLGTSGDEQFF. The CDR3, as DNA: TGCGCCAGCAGCTTGGGGACTAGCGGCGATGAGCAGTTCTTC.

This chain links TRBV6-1 with TRBJ2-1, with 9 bases identical to TRBD2. V was clipped by 4 bases and J by 3 bases; unmatched bases: 7. Germline CDR1 and CDR2: MNHNS and SASEGT. The length of the CDR3 is 16 residues. In DNA form, the CDR3 reads TGTGCCAGCAGTGTTATCCTAGCGGGAAACTACAATGAGCAGTTCTTC. Protein: CASSVILAGNYNEQFF.

This chain uses TRBV6-5 with TRBJ2-7; D is possibly TRBD1 (6 bases). Looked up from germline, CDR1 is MNHEY and CDR2 is SVGAGI. Deletions cut 2 bases from V and 2 bases from J, with 13 bases between. CDR3 length: 15 amino acids. CDR3 nucleotide sequence: TGTGCCAGCAGTTACCAACAGGGTGGGGCCTACGAGCAGTACTTC. It yields the protein CASSYQQGGAYEQYF.

The chain employs TRBV21-1 and TRBJ1-4. TRBV21-1 is listed as a pseudogene. The CDR3 totals 17 residues. CDR3 DNA sequence: TGTGCCAGCAGCTCTCGAGCGGAGGGAACAGTAGTCGAAAAACTGTTTTTT. This sequence encodes CASSSRAEGTVVEKLFF.

The chain joins TRBV21-1 to TRBJ1-5; the D call in the table, TRBD1, was not verified against the DNA. TRBV21-1 constitutes a pseudogene. This CDR3 comprises 16 residues. The CDR3 reads CASSKGDRHSNQPQHF. CDR3 DNA sequence: TGTGCCAGCAGCAAAGGGGACAGACATAGCAATCAGCCCCAGCATTTT.

The chain employs TRBV27 and TRBJ1-2; D possibly corresponds to TRBD1 (6 bases). The V and J ends lost 5 bases and 5 bases respectively, with 12 bases between them. This CDR3 has 13 amino acids. Germline CDR1 reads MNHEY; CDR2 reads SMNVEV (reference sequence). The CDR3 loop is CASSPGTPYGYTF. The DNA of the CDR3 is TGTGCCAGCAGTCCGGGGACACCTTATGGCTACACCTTC.

The genes are TRBV7-6 and TRBJ2-1; 13 bases agree with TRBD2. The CDR3 covers 16 residues. The V gene end was trimmed by 4 bases and the J gene end by 4 bases; junction bases not matched to a gene: 4. Per the germline V gene, CDR1 is SGHVS and CDR2 is FNYEAQ. The CDR3 DNA reads as TGTGCCAGCAGCTCACTAGCGGGAGGGGGGTACAATGAGCAGTTCTTC. Translating gives CASSSLAGGGYNEQFF.

The chain couples TRBV18 to TRBJ2-1, with TRBD2 identical over 7 bases. The CDR3 extends over 15 amino acids. V lost 3 bases and J lost 9; bases outside the gene matches: 11. Germline lookup yields CDR1 KGHSH and CDR2 LQKENI. In nucleotides, the CDR3 is TGTGCCAGCTCACCCCGGGGAGGGAAAGCGGGTGAGCAGTTCTTC. As protein: CASSPRGGKAGEQFF.

V usage is TRBV4-1 and J usage is TRBJ2-7; the D is unclear. V lost 1 base to trimming and J lost 0 bases, with 7 bases between them. Germline CDR1 reads MGHRA; CDR2 reads YSYEKL. The CDR3 has 14 residues. The DNA of the CDR3 is TGCGCCAGCAGCCAAGGCCACAGCTCCTACGAGCAGTACTTC. Its translation: CASSQGHSSYEQYF.

This clone was seen only once. The chain has TRBV3-1 (or the pseudogene TRBV3-2) and TRBJ1-1; D may be TRBD1 (6 bases). V gave up 4 bases and J gave up 0 bases, with 12 bases separating them. CDR1 is LGHDT, CDR2 YNNKEL, per germline (reference sequence). This CDR3 has 15 residues. The CDR3, as DNA: TGTGCCAGCAGCCTCACAGGGCCCATGAACACTGAAGCTTTCTTT. It is translated as CASSLTGPMNTEAFF.

The chain couples TRBV27 to TRBJ2-7, with a tentative D call TRBD2 (6 bases). V lost 4 bases and J lost 2, with 15 bases in between. This CDR3 has 15 amino acids. Germline V gene sequence: CDR1 MNHEY, CDR2 SMNVEV (reference sequence). CDR3: CASSSPGTGTYEQYF. CDR3 DNA: TGTGCCAGCAGTTCACCCGGGACTGGTACCTACGAGCAGTACTTC.

V is TRBV14 and J is TRBJ2-7; D is ambiguous. CDR3 size: 14 residues. The V gene lost 4 bases and the J gene lost 6 bases, with 16 bases spanning the gap. Germline CDR1 reads SGHDN; CDR2 reads FVKESK. The CDR3 protein is CASSPLTPGGEQYF. DNA for the CDR3: TGTGCCAGCAGCCCATTAACACCAGGTGGCGAGCAGTACTTC.

The chain recombines TRBV18 with TRBJ2-2; D remains unclear. CDR1 and CDR2 from the germline V gene are KGHSH and LQKENI. This CDR3 is built from 17 residues. V dropped 0 bases and J dropped 8 bases, with 19 bases sitting between them. CDR3 DNA sequence: TGTGCCAGCTCACCACCAATAGGTGGGTTTGAGGCGGGGGAGCTGTTTTTT. Its protein product is CASSPPIGGFEAGELFF.

The chain has TRBV6-5 and TRBJ2-6; D uncertain. The germline V gene encodes CDR1 MNHEY and CDR2 SVGAGI. The CDR3 is 15 residues long. With 2 bases removed from V and 0 bases from J, the gap between germline ends came to 5 bases. In nucleotides, the CDR3 is TGTGCCAGCAGTTACGTTAGCTCTGGGGCCAACGTCCTGACTTTC. Amino acids: CASSYVSSGANVLTF.

This chain connects TRBV7-3 to TRBJ2-5; 9 bases fit TRBD2. The CDR3 extends over 13 amino acids. J was trimmed by 8 bases and V by 5 bases; bases with no gene match: 6. Germline-derived CDR1 and CDR2 are SGHTA and FQGTGA. CDR3: CASSTTTSGTQYF. CDR3 coding DNA: TGTGCCAGCAGCACGACGACTAGCGGCACCCAGTACTTC.

The chain carries TRBV7-8 and TRBJ1-2, with D possibly matching TRBD1 (5 bases). Trimming cost V 1 base and J 4 bases, with 10 bases left between them. Germline loops: CDR1 SGHVS, CDR2 FQNEAQ. The CDR3 spans 14 residues. CDR3 sequence: CASSLVQGVYGYTF. DNA of the CDR3: TGTGCCAGCAGCTTAGTCCAGGGTGTCTATGGCTACACCTTC.

The genes are TRBV5-1 and TRBJ1-4; no definite D call. The CDR3 has 14 amino acids. Germline lookup yields CDR1 SGHRS and CDR2 YFSETQ. The V gene lost 3 bases and the J gene lost 0 bases, with 6 bases spanning the gap. The DNA of the CDR3 is TGCGCCAGCAGCTCAACTGCAACTAATGAAAAACTGTTTTTT. It yields the protein CASSSTATNEKLFF.